These 28 T cell receptor beta chains originate from one sample sequenced in a study of vaccination effects on CD4 cells after COVID-19. Their antigen targets remain unknown. Sequencing was performed with immunoSEQ multiplex PCR; in TCRdb, only in-frame clones are kept and a portion is missing. The sample lists about 12,000 clones, roughly 71% occurring once. Sequencing followed a ViraFEST assay step that expanded antigen-specific CD4+ T cells with viral peptide pools. Scientists isolated CD4+ T cells after an approximately 10-day culture period ended. Either the mRNA-1273 or the BNT162b2 vaccine was given to participants as two doses. This specimen was CD4+ T cells from PBMCs cultured with SARS-CoV-2 spike peptides, taken after COVID-19 vaccination. The receptor set was obtained from a human donor who received a COVID-19 vaccine.

V and J are TRBV7-9 and TRBJ1-2; possible D gene TRBD1, 6 bases. Germline CDR1 and CDR2: SEHNR and FQNEAQ (reference sequence). V dropped 5 bases and J dropped 3 bases, with 16 bases sitting between them. The CDR3 sequence is 15 residues long. This CDR3 is CASSRITDSYYGYTF. The CDR3 DNA follows: TGTGCCAGCAGCCGAATTACGGACAGTTACTATGGCTACACCTTC. The full variable domain, completed using reference TRBV7-9 and TRBJ1-2, is DTGVSQNPRHKITKRGQNVTFRCDPISEHNRLYWYRQTLGQGPEFLTYFQNEAQLEKSRLLSDRFSAERPKGSFSTLEIQRTEQGDSAMYLCASSRITDSYYGYTFGSGTRLTVV.

The rearrangement uses TRBV19 and TRBJ1-2; TRBD1 is a possible D gene (5 bases). Germline CDR1 and CDR2: LNHDA and SQIVND (reference sequence). Trimming took off 4 bases at V and 0 bases at J, with 15 bases between the two ends. The CDR3 has 16 residues. The CDR3 spells CASSTPPGRSNYGYTF. The CDR3 DNA is TGTGCCAGTAGTACTCCCCCGGGACGCTCTAACTATGGCTACACCTTC.

The chain joins TRBV29-1 to TRBJ1-2; D may be TRBD1 (5 bases). Germline CDR1 is SQVTM and CDR2 is ANQGSEA. Trimming cost V 0 bases and J 10 bases, with 12 bases left between them. This CDR3 contains 12 residues. The CDR3: CSVEEDSPLYTF. The CDR3 DNA is TGCAGCGTTGAAGAAGACAGCCCCCTCTACACCTTC. Variable domain in full (rest from reference TRBV29-1 and TRBJ1-2): SAVISQKPSRDICQRGTSLTIQCQVDSQVTMMFWYRQQPGQSLTLIATANQGSEATYESGFVIDKFPISRPNLTFSTLTVSNMSPEDSSIYLCSVEEDSPLYTFGSGTRLTVV.

The rearrangement uses TRBV27 and TRBJ1-1; no clear D. The V end was cut by 9 bases, the J end by 5 bases, with 13 bases between. Per germline, CDR1 MNHEY and CDR2 SMNVEV (reference sequence). This CDR3 has 12 amino acids. CDR3 sequence (DNA): TGTGCCAGTTGGCGTGGGAATACTGAAGCTTTCTTT. Its translation is CASWRGNTEAFF.

The chain links TRBV6-6 to TRBJ1-1; weak D call: TRBD1 (6 bases). The CDR3 is made up of 13 amino acids. The V end lost 6 bases, the J end lost 5 bases, and 13 bases lay between the germline ends. In germline, CDR1 is MNHNY, CDR2 SVGAGI (reference sequence). The CDR3 bases are TGTGCCAGCAGAGAGAGGGGGTGGACTGAAGCTTTCTTT. This codes for CASRERGWTEAFF.

The genes are TRBV5-5 and TRBJ2-1; 10 bases line up with TRBD1. Trimming took 5 bases from V and 5 from J; bases not matched to a gene: 7. The CDR3 contains 15 residues. Germline V gives CDR1 SGHKS, CDR2 YYEKEE (reference sequence). This chain's CDR3 is CASSHRDRGNNEQFF. In DNA form, the CDR3 reads TGTGCCAGCAGTCACCGGGACAGGGGAAACAATGAGCAGTTCTTC.

V and J are TRBV3-1 (or the pseudogene TRBV3-2) and TRBJ2-1; weak D call: TRBD2 (6 bases). Per germline, CDR1 LGHDT and CDR2 YNNKEL (reference sequence). The CDR3 is 15 residues long. Trimming cost V 4 bases and J 5 bases, with 15 bases left between them. This CDR3 reads CASSPFQRGNNEQFF. In DNA, the CDR3 is TGTGCCAGCAGCCCATTTCAACGGGGGAACAATGAGCAGTTCTTC.

The rearrangement joins TRBV27 to TRBJ2-2, with 8 positions matching TRBD1. The germline gives CDR1 MNHEY, CDR2 SMNVEV (reference sequence). The CDR3 extends over 18 amino acids. V dropped 3 bases and J dropped 0; count of bases not matched to a gene: 9. The CDR3 DNA is TGTGCCAGCAGTTTTGCGGCCTTGACAGGGGCGAACACCGGGGAGCTGTTTTTT. Its translation is CASSFAALTGANTGELFF.

The chain joins TRBV5-4 to TRBJ2-3, with D possibly called TRBD1 or TRBD2 (7 bases each). The V gene's germline CDR1 is SGHNT and CDR2 YYREEE (reference sequence). V lost 0 bases to trimming and J lost 2 bases, with 16 bases between them. The CDR3 runs 17 residues. This chain's CDR3 is CASSLASGGAVTDTQYF. In DNA form, the CDR3 reads TGTGCCAGCAGCTTGGCCTCAGGGGGGGCCGTCACAGATACGCAGTATTTT.

The chain couples TRBV7-9 to TRBJ2-5; D is uncertain. Germline V gives CDR1 SEHNR, CDR2 FQNEAQ (reference sequence). The germline V and J ends were trimmed by 1 base and 0 bases, with 15 bases remaining between them. The CDR3 contains 17 residues. The CDR3, as DNA: TGTGCCAGCAGCTTAGGGGAAAACATGAAGTACCAAGAGACCCAGTACTTC. Translating it yields CASSLGENMKYQETQYF.

The chain uses TRBV4-1 and TRBJ2-3; D not resolved. The CDR3 is 17 amino acids. From germline, CDR1 is MGHRA and CDR2 YSYEKL. V was trimmed by 3 bases and J by 0 bases, leaving 16 bases between them. The CDR3 reads CASSQLDLGLSTDTQYF. CDR3 sequence (DNA): TGCGCCAGCAGCCAGCTAGACTTGGGGTTAAGCACAGATACGCAGTATTTT.

The V call is TRBV6-5, the J call TRBJ2-2; no clear D gene. CDR3 size: 15 residues. Germline CDR1 is MNHEY and CDR2 is SVGAGI. Trimming cost V 4 bases and J 6 bases, with 15 bases left between them. The DNA for the CDR3 is TGTGCCAGCAGTTCGGCCAGTAGGCCTCCCGGGGAGCTGTTTTTT. Translation: CASSSASRPPGELFF.

The chain carries TRBV6-6 and TRBJ2-3; either TRBD1 or TRBD2 may fit D (6 bases each). In germline, CDR1 is MNHNY, CDR2 SVGAGI (reference sequence). The CDR3 length is 13 residues. V lost 7 bases, J lost 4 bases, and 12 bases lay in between. CDR3 nucleotide sequence: TGTGCCAGCAAGGGGGGTATGGCAGATACGCAGTATTTT. This gives the protein CASKGGMADTQYF.

This clone was seen only a few times. Mismatch with germline at one junction end may stem from a read error. This chain connects TRBV30 to TRBJ1-6, with 10 bases matching TRBD1. The CDR3 has 13 residues. From germline, CDR1 is GTSNPN and CDR2 SVGIG (reference sequence). The CDR3 sequence: CARRQGADSPLHF. CDR3 DNA sequence: TGTGCCAGGAGACAGGGGGCGGACTCACCCCTCCACTTT.

This clone appeared a few times. The genes are TRBV6-5 and TRBJ1-6, with D possibly being TRBD1 (5 bases). The CDR3 totals 13 residues. Germline assignment: CDR1 MNHEY and CDR2 SVGAGI. The V gene lost 5 bases and the J gene lost 8 bases, with 10 bases spanning the gap. CDR3 sequence (DNA): TGTGCCAGCAGTCCGGGAGGGGATTCACCCCTCCACTTT. Residues: CASSPGGDSPLHF.

This clone was seen just once. The CDR3 loop reads CASSLEPNSNQPQHF. The DNA of the CDR3 is TGTGCCAGCAGCTTAGAGCCAAATAGCAATCAGCCCCAGCATTTT. The rearrangement links TRBV7-9 to TRBJ1-5; D unclear. The ends were cut back, 1 base at V and 0 bases at J, with 7 bases in the middle. The CDR3 has 15 residues. Germline V gene lookup returns CDR1 SEHNR and CDR2 FQNEAQ (reference sequence).

Notes on this clone: Compared with germline, one end of the junction differs, possibly owing to a read error. The chain couples TRBV7-7 to TRBJ1-1, with TRBD1 as a possible D gene (5 bases). The CDR3 totals 13 residues. Germline V gives CDR1 SSHAT, CDR2 FNYEAQ (reference sequence). The CDR3, as DNA: TGTGCTAGCAGTCGCGACAGGAACACTGAAGCTTTCTTT. Translation gives CASSRDRNTEAFF.

V and J are TRBV11-2 and TRBJ1-2; no reliable D call. CDR1 and CDR2 from the germline V gene are SGHAT and FQNNGV. The CDR3 covers 13 residues. Trimming took 0 bases from V and 3 from J, leaving 5 bases between them. The CDR3 sequence is CASSLDLDYGYTF. The CDR3 DNA reads as TGTGCCAGCAGCTTAGATCTAGACTATGGCTACACCTTC.

This clone was picked up a small number of times. J is TRBJ1-2 and V is TRBV6-1, with no clear D. The germline V gene encodes CDR1 MNHNS and CDR2 SASEGT. The V end lost 0 bases, the J end lost 8 bases, and 16 bases lay between the germline ends. This CDR3 has 15 amino acids. In DNA form, the CDR3 reads TGTGCCAGCAGTGAAGCTGAGGCGGGAAGAGGAGGCTACACCTTC. It codes for CASSEAEAGRGGYTF.

Only one count was recorded for this clone. This chain uses TRBV11-3 with TRBJ1-4; D is perhaps TRBD1 (6 bases). The CDR3 loop spans 18 amino acids. Germline V CDR1 and CDR2: SGHNT, YENEEA. Trimming removed 1 base at V and 1 base at J, with 16 bases between. The CDR3 sequence is CASSLARGRWVTNEKLFF. The CDR3 nucleotides are TGTGCCAGCAGCTTAGCCCGGGGGCGTTGGGTAACTAATGAAAAACTGTTTTTT.

This clone occurred a few times. This chain joins TRBV19 and TRBJ1-3; unclear D gene. The CDR3 loop spans 12 amino acids. Germline loops: CDR1 LNHDA, CDR2 SQIVND (reference sequence). The V end was cut by 10 bases, the J end by 4 bases, with 11 bases between. CDR3 nucleotides: TGTGCCACGAAGGCCAGCGGAAACACCATATATTTT. Its protein product is CATKASGNTIYF.

The V gene is TRBV30, the J gene TRBJ1-5, with TRBD1 as a possible D gene (5 bases). CDR1 is GTSNPN and CDR2 is SVGIG in the germline V gene (reference sequence). CDR3 length equals 14 residues. V dropped 0 bases and J dropped 7 bases, with 13 bases sitting between them. Here the CDR3 DNA reads TGTGCCTGGAGTGTATTTGGGGCAGGGCAGCCCCAGCATTTT. It translates to CAWSVFGAGQPQHF.

V gene TRBV28 combines with J gene TRBJ2-4, with unresolved D. V dropped 3 bases and J dropped 4 bases, with 10 bases sitting between them. From germline, CDR1 is MDHEN and CDR2 SYDVKM. CDR3 size: 14 residues. The CDR3 DNA follows: TGTGCCAGCAGTTTGCAGGCCTTGAAAAACATTCAGTACTTC. This gives the protein CASSLQALKNIQYF.

The chain employs TRBV14 and TRBJ2-1; 7 bases map to TRBD2. V lost 1 base, J lost 5 bases, and 8 bases stayed unmatched. The CDR3 has 16 amino acids. CDR1 and CDR2 (germline): SGHDN, FVKESK. CDR3 sequence (DNA): TGTGCCAGCAGCCAAGCGGTGGGAGGGCCCGACAATGAGCAGTTCTTC. This encodes CASSQAVGGPDNEQFF.

This clone was recorded a few times. The chain is built from TRBV2 and TRBJ1-5; D perhaps matches TRBD1 (5 bases). Germline values: CDR1 SNHLY, CDR2 FYNNEI. The CDR3 is 14 residues long. The ends were cut back, 4 bases at V and 4 bases at J, with 11 bases in the middle. The CDR3 DNA is TGTGCCAGCAGTGTGCAACGGACAAATCAGCCCCAGCATTTT. Its translation is CASSVQRTNQPQHF.

This clone appeared a few times. The chain couples TRBV19 to TRBJ2-7; TRBD2 might be the D (6 bases). CDR3 size: 14 residues. V lost 3 bases, J lost 6 bases, and 15 bases lay in between. Germline CDR1 LNHDA, CDR2 SQIVND (reference sequence). The CDR3 bases are TGTGCCAGTAGTATCATGGAGGGGTCAGGCGAGCAGTACTTC. Protein: CASSIMEGSGEQYF.

The CDR3 region has the DNA TGTGCCAGCAGCCAAGAAACAGGGCTCGGTGGCTACACCTTC. This encodes CASSQETGLGGYTF. The chain recombines TRBV14 with TRBJ1-2, with D maybe TRBD1 (6 bases). With 0 bases removed from V and 7 bases from J, the gap between germline ends came to 12 bases. The CDR3 loop spans 14 amino acids. Germline CDR1 and CDR2: SGHDN and FVKESK.

This rearrangement joins TRBV6-1 to TRBJ1-1; D ambiguous. This CDR3 contains 14 residues. Germline loops: CDR1 MNHNS, CDR2 SASEGT. Trimming left V 3 bases short and J 4 bases short, with 12 bases between. As DNA, the CDR3 is TGTGCCAGCAGTGAGGGCAGCGGGGTCACTGAAGCTTTCTTT. Translation gives CASSEGSGVTEAFF.